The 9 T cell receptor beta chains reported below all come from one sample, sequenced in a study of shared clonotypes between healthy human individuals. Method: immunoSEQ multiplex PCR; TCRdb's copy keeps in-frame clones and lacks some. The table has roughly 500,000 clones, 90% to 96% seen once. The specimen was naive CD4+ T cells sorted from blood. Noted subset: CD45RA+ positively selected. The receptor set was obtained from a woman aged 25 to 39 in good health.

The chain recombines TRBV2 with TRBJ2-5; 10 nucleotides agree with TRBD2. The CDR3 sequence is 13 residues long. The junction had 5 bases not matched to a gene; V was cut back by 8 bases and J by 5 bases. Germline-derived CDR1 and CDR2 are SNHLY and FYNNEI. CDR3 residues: CASFSGRSETQYF. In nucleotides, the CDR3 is TGTGCCAGCTTTAGCGGGAGGAGTGAGACCCAGTACTTC.

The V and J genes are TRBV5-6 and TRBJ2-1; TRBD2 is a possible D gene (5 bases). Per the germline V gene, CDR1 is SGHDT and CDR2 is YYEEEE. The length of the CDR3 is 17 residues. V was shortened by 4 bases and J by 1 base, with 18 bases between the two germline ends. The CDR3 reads CASSPRGVIASYNEQFF. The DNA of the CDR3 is TGTGCCAGCAGCCCCCGAGGAGTGATAGCGTCCTACAATGAGCAGTTCTTC. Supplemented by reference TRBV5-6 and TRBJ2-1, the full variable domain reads DAGVTQSPTHLIKTRGQQVTLRCSPKSGHDTVSWYQQALGQGPQFIFQYYEEEERQRGNFPDRFSGHQFPNYSSELNVNALLLGDSALYLCASSPRGVIASYNEQFFGPGTRLTVL.

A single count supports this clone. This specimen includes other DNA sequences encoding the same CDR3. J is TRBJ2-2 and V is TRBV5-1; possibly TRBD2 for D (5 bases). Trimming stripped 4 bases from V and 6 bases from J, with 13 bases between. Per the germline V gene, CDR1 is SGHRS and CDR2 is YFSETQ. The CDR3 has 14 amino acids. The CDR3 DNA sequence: TGCGCCAGCAGCCTCGGACTCGTCCCCGGGGAGCTGTTTTTT. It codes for CASSLGLVPGELFF.

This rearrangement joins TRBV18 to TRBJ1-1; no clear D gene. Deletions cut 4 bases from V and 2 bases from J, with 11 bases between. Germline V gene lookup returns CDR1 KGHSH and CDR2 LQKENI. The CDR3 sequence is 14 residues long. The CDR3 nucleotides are TGTGCCAGCTCACGAAATGGGGATAACACTGAAGCTTTCTTT. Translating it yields CASSRNGDNTEAFF.

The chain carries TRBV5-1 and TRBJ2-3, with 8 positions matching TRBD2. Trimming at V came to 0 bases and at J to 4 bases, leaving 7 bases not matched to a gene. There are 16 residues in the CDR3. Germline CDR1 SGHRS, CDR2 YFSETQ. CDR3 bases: TGCGCCAGCAGCTTGGGAGCAGCGGGAGCGGCAGATACGCAGTATTTT. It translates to CASSLGAAGAADTQYF.

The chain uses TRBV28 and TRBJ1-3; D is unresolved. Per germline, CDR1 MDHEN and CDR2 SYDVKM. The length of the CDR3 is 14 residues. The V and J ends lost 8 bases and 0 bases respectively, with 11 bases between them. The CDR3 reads CASARVRSGNTIYF. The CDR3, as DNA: TGTGCCAGCGCTAGGGTCCGCTCTGGAAACACCATATATTTT.

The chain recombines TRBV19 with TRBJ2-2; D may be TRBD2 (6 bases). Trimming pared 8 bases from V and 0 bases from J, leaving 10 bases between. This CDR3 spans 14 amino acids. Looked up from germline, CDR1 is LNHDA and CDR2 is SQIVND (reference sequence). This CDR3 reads CASGGTANTGELFF. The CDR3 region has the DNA TGTGCCAGTGGCGGGACCGCGAACACCGGGGAGCTGTTTTTT.

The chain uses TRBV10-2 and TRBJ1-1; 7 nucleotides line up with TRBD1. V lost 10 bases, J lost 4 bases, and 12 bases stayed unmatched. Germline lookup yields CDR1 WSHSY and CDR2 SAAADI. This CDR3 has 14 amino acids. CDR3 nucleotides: TGCGCCACTACTGACAGGGTCGAAGGCACTGAAGCTTTCTTT. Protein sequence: CATTDRVEGTEAFF.

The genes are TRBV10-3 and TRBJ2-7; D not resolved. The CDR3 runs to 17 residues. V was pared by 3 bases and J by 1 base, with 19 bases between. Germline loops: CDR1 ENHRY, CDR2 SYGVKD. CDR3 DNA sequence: TGTGCCATCAGTGAATATAAGACGATATTAGGGTCCTACGAGCAGTACTTC. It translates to CAISEYKTILGSYEQYF.